This TCR beta chain is drawn from a study of vaccination effects on CD4 cells after COVID-19. The V end lost 6 bases, the J end lost 0 bases, and 9 bases lay between the germline ends. The CDR3 spans 13 residues. Per the germline V gene, CDR1 is SQVTM and CDR2 is ANQGSEA. Antigen-specific CD4+ T cells were expanded (with viral peptide pools) by the ViraFEST assay ahead of sequencing. With roughly nine days of culture completed, CD4+ T cells were isolated. The study found no prior SARS-CoV-2 infection in the vaccine recipients, who tested negative for nucleocapsid antibodies. After about 2 million PBMC were placed in each well, they were cultured with around 10 IU/ml IL-2 and 10 ug/ml peptides. The protocol was immunoSEQ multiplex PCR, while the TCRdb copy is restricted to in-frame clones and leaves out a portion. The data hold some 68,000 clones, with approximately 75% observed a single time. Findings and limits, study-wide: The study found marked clonal contraction of infection- and vaccine-induced clones late after vaccination. Healthy vaccinees had only 1 of 255 vaccine-induced clones cross-react with common cold coronaviruses.

Concerning this clone itself: Its cognate antigen is unknown.

Source: CD4+ T cells from PBMCs cultured with HCoV-OC43 spike peptides, taken before COVID-19 vaccination. Subset defined: HCoV-OC43 spike overlapping peptide pool stimulation. The V gene is TRBV29-1, the J gene TRBJ1-5, with D unresolved. The sequence came from a human donor who received a COVID-19 vaccine. CDR3 sequence (DNA): TGCAGCGTGTGGACTAATAGCAATCAGCCCCAGCATTTT. Its translation is CSVWTNSNQPQHF.